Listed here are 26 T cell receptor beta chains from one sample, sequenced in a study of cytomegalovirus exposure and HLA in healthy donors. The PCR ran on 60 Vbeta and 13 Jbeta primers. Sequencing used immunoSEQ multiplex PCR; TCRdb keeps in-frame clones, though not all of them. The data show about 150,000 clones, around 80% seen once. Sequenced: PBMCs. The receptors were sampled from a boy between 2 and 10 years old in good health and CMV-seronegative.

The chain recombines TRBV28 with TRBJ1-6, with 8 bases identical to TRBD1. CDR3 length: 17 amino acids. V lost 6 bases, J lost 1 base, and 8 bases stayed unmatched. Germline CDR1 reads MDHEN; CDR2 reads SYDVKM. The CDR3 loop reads CASRGGRGPSYNSPLHF. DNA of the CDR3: TGTGCCAGCAGAGGGGGCAGGGGGCCTTCCTATAATTCACCCCTCCACTTT.

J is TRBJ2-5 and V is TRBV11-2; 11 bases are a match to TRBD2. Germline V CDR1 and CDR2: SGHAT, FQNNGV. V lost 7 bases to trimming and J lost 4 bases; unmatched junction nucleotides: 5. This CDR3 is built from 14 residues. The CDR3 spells CASTMTSGAETQYF. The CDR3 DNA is TGTGCCAGCACCATGACTAGCGGGGCAGAGACCCAGTACTTC.

The CDR3 DNA sequence: TGTGCCAGAGAGACTAGCGGGCATACGCAGTATTTT. Its protein product is CARETSGHTQYF. The rearrangement links TRBV6-5 to TRBJ2-3, with TRBD2 identical over 10 bases. This CDR3 spans 12 amino acids. Germline loops: CDR1 MNHEY, CDR2 SVGAGI. The V gene end was trimmed by 9 bases and the J gene end by 7 bases; junction bases not matched to a gene: 4.

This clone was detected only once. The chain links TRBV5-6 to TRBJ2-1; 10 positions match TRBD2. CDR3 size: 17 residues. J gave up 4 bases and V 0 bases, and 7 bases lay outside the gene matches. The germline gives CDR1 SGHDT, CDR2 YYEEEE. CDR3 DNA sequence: TGTGCCAGCAGCTTGGAGCGGGAGGGCCCGGTTTACAATGAGCAGTTCTTC. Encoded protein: CASSLEREGPVYNEQFF.

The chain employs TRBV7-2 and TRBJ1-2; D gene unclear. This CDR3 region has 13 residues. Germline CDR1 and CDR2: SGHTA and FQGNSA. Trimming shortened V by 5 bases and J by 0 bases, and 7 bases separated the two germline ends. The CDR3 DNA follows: TGTGCCAGCAGCCCCCGGGCTAACTATGGCTACACCTTC. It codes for CASSPRANYGYTF.

Written as DNA, the CDR3 is TGTGCCAGCAGTTTTAGGCGGGGAGATACGCAGTATTTT. Amino acids: CASSFRRGDTQYF. The genes are TRBV27 and TRBJ2-3, with D possibly TRBD2 on 6 matching bases. Trimming shortened V by 3 bases and J by 5 bases, and 9 bases separated the two germline ends. This CDR3 is built from 13 residues. CDR1 is MNHEY, CDR2 SMNVEV, per germline (reference sequence).

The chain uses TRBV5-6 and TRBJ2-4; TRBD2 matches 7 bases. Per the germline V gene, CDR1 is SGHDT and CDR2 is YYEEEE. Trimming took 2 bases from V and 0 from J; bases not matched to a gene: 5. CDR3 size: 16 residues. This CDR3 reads CASSFGSGLAKNIQYF. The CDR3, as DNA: TGTGCCAGCAGCTTTGGTAGCGGGCTAGCCAAAAACATTCAGTACTTC.

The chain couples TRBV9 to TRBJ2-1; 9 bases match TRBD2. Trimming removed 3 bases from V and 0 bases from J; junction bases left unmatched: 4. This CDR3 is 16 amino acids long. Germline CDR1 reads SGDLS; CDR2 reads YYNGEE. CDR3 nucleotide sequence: TGTGCCAGCAGCGATTATAGCGGGAGCTCCTACAATGAGCAGTTCTTC. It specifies CASSDYSGSSYNEQFF.

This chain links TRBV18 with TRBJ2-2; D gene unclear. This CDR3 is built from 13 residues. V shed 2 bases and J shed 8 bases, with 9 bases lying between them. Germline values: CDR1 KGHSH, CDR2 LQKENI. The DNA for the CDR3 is TGTGCCAGCTCACCATACAGCCCTGGGGAGCTGTTTTTT. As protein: CASSPYSPGELFF.

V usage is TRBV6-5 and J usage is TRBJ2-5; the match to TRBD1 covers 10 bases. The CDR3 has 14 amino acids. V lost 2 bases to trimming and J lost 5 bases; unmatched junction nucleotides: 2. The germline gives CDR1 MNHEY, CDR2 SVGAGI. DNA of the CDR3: TGTGCCAGCAGTTACGGACAGGGGGTGGAGACCCAGTACTTC. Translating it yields CASSYGQGVETQYF.

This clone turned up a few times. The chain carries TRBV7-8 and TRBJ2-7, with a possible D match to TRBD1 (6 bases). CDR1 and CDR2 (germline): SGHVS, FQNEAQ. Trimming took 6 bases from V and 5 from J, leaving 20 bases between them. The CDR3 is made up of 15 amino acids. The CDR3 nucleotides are TGTGCCAGCAGTTTCACCCACCAGGGGTCCAACGAGCAGTACTTC. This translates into CASSFTHQGSNEQYF. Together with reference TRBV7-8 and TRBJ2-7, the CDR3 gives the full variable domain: GAGVSQSPRYKVAKRGQDVALRCDPISGHVSLFWYQQALGQGPEFLTYFQNEAQLDKSGLPSDRFFAERPEGSVSTLKIQRTQQEDSAVYLCASSFTHQGSNEQYFGPGTRLTVT.

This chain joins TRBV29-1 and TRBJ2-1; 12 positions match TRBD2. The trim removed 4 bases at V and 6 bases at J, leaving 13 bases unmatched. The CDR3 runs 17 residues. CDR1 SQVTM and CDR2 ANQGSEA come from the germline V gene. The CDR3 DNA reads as TGCAGCGTTGGTCGGGGGCTAGCGGGGGGGCTCCCCAATGAGCAGTTCTTC. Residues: CSVGRGLAGGLPNEQFF.

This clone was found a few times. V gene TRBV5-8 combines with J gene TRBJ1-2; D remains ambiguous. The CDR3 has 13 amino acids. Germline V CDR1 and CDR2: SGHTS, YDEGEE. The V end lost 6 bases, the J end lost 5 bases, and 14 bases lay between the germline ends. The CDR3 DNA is TGTGCCAGCATTCTCACAGACAATTATGGCTACACCTTC. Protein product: CASILTDNYGYTF. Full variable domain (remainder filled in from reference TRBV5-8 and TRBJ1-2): EAGVTQSPTHLIKTRGQQATLRCSPISGHTSVYWYQQALGLGLQFLLWYDEGEERNRGNFPPRFSGRQFPNYSSELNVNALELEDSALYLCASILTDNYGYTFGSGTRLTVV.

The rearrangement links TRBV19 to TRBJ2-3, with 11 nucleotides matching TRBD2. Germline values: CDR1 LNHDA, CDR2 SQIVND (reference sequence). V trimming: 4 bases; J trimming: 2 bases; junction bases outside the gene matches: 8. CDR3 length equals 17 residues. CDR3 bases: TGTGCCAGTAGTAAGCTTCCTAGCGGGGGGTCCACAGATACGCAGTATTTT. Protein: CASSKLPSGGSTDTQYF.

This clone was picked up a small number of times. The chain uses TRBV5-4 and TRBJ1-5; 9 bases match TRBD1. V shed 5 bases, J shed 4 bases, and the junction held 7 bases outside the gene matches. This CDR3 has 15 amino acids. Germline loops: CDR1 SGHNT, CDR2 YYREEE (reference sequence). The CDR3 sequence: CASSPGTGTNQPQHF. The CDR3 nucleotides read TGTGCCAGCAGTCCCGGGACAGGGACAAATCAGCCCCAGCATTTT.

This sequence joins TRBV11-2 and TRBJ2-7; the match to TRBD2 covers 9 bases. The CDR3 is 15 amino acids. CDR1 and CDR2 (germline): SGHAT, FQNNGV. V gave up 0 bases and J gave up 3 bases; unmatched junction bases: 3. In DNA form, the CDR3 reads TGTGCCAGCAGCTTAGAGCGGGAGGGTGTCTACGAGCAGTACTTC. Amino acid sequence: CASSLEREGVYEQYF. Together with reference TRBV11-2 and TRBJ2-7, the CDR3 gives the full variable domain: EAGVAQSPRYKIIEKRQSVAFWCNPISGHATLYWYQQILGQGPKLLIQFQNNGVVDDSQLPKDRFSAERLKGVDSTLKIQPAKLEDSAVYLCASSLEREGVYEQYFGPGTRLTVT.

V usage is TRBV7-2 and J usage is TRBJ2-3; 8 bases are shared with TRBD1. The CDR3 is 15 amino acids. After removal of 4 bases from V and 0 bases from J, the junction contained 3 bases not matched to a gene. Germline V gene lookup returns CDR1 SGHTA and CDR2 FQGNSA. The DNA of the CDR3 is TGTGCCAGCAGCTCGGGACAGGCTAGCACAGATACGCAGTATTTT. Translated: CASSSGQASTDTQYF. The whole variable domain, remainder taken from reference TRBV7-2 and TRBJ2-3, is GAGVSQSPSNKVTEKGKDVELRCDPISGHTALYWYRQSLGQGLEFLIYFQGNSAPDKSGLPSDRFSAERTGGSVSTLTIQRTQQEDSAVYLCASSSGQASTDTQYFGPGTRLTVL.

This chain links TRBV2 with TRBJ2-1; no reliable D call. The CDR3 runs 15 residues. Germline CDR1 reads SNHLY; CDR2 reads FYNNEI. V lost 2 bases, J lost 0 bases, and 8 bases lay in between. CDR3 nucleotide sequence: TGTGCCAGCAGTGAACAACCGAGCTCCTACAATGAGCAGTTCTTC. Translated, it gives CASSEQPSSYNEQFF.

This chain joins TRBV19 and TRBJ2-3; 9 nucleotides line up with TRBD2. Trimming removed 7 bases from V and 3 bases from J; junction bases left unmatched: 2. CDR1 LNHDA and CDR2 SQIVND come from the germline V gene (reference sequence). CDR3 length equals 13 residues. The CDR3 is CASTSGMTDTQYF. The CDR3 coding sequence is TGTGCCAGTACTAGCGGGATGACAGATACGCAGTATTTT.

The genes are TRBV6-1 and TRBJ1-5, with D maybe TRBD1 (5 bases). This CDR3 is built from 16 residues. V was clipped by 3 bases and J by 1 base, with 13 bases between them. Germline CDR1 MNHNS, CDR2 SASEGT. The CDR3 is CASSDGGQGSNQPQHF. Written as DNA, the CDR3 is TGTGCCAGCAGTGACGGTGGGCAGGGCAGCAATCAGCCCCAGCATTTT.

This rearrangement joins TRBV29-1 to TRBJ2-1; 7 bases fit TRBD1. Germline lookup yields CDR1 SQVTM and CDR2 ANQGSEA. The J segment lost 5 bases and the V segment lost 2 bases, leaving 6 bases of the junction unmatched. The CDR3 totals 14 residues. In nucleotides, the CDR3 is TGCAGCGTTGAATATGGGGACAGTAACAATGAGCAGTTCTTC. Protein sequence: CSVEYGDSNNEQFF.

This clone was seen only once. CDR3 loop: CASRRQGASYGYTF. CDR3 coding DNA: TGCGCCAGCAGGAGACAGGGGGCATCGTATGGCTACACCTTC. The V gene is TRBV5-1, the J gene TRBJ1-2; 10 bases map to TRBD1. The germline V gene has CDR1 SGHRS and CDR2 YFSETQ. CDR3 length equals 14 residues. Trimming took 5 bases from V and 5 from J; bases not matched to a gene: 6.

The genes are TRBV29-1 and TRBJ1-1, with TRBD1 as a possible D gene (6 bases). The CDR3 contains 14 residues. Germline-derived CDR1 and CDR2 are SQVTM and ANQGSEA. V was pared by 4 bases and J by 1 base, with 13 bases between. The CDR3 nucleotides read TGCAGCGTTGTACCAACAGGGAGGAACACTGAAGCTTTCTTT. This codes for CSVVPTGRNTEAFF.

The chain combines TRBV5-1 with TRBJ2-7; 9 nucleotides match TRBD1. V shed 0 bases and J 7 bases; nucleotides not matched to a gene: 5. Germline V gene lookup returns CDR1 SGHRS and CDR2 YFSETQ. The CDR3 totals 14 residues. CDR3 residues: CASSLAGQGGEQYF. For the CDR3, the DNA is TGCGCCAGCAGCTTGGCGGGACAGGGTGGGGAGCAGTACTTC.

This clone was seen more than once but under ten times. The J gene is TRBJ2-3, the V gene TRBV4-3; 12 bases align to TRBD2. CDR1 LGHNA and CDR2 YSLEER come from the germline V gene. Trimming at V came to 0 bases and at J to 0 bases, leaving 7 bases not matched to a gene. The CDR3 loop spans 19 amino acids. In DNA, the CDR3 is TGCGCCAGCAGCCAAGATATACTAGCGGGGGGCCCTAGCACAGATACGCAGTATTTT. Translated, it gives CASSQDILAGGPSTDTQYF.

The CDR3 reads CASSETGTSGYEQYV. CDR3 in DNA: TGCGCCAGCAGTGAGACCGGGACTAGCGGCTACGAGCAGTACGTC. This chain connects TRBV10-2 to TRBJ2-7; 11 bases are shared with TRBD2. V lost 2 bases to trimming and J lost 3 bases; unmatched junction nucleotides: 3. The CDR3 is 15 residues long. Germline V gene sequence: CDR1 WSHSY, CDR2 SAAADI.